Sequencing of this T cell receptor beta chain was carried out in a study of molecular identifiers for immune sequencing clone quantification. The study's findings and limits: Highly expanded clones may be undercounted when identical TCR molecules share barcodes. Roughly 950,000 naive cells reportedly did not prevent detection of spiked Jurkat TCR RNA from one cell.

Comment on this clonotype: Its antigen is unknown.

V was cut by 1 base and J by 6 bases, with 16 bases left in between. The CDR3 is 16 amino acids. The germline V gene has CDR1 SGHRS and CDR2 YFSETQ. MiXCR, run by TCRdb on the PCR reads, gives a single entry per CDR3 protein. The data show over 600,000 distinct CDR3 sequences, 15% to 20% seen once. The J gene is TRBJ2-2, the V gene TRBV5-1; a possible D gene is TRBD1 (5 bases). The receptor was isolated from a human donor in good health. Some libraries in this study had Jurkat cell RNA spiked in. The sequenced sample consisted of naive CD8+ T cells from blood, with Jurkat cell RNA spiked in. Documented subset: FACS-sorted CD8+CD4-CCR7+CD45RA+ naive T cells. CDR3 amino acids: CASSLWQGAVAGELFF. CDR3 DNA sequence: TGCGCCAGCAGCTTGTGGCAGGGCGCCGTAGCCGGGGAGCTGTTTTTT.